This TCR beta chain was documented in a study of blood T cell repertoires in COVID-19. V dropped 2 bases and J dropped 5 bases, with 13 bases sitting between them. Germline V gives CDR1 MNHEY, CDR2 SVGAGI. This CDR3 comprises 15 residues. Original processing methods: From reference gene primer amplification, estimates of nucleated cell counts were derived. Using immunoSEQ multiplex PCR, the repertoire was profiled, and TCRdb retains in-frame clones only, with some absent. V and J calls and clone size are copied from that table; D and trimming were computed from the DNA. The table lists roughly 300,000 clones, roughly 85% of them singletons.

The J gene is TRBJ1-5, the V gene TRBV6-5, with D perhaps TRBD1 (6 bases). The sequencing input was peripheral blood. The clonotype comes from a human donor in a cohort sampled during active COVID-19. In DNA, the CDR3 is TGTGCCAGCAGTTACGATGGCAGGGGCCATCAGCCCCAGCATTTT. Translating gives CASSYDGRGHQPQHF.